The sequence of this T cell receptor beta chain was determined in a study of shared clonotypes between healthy human individuals. The CDR3 runs 14 residues. The germline V gene encodes CDR1 SGHRS and CDR2 YFSETQ. The junction had 6 bases not matched to a gene; V was cut back by 1 base and J by 10 bases. Data came from immunoSEQ multiplex PCR; TCRdb stores just in-frame clones and leaves some out. The data contain more than 2 million clones, 95% of them singletons. Sample: naive CD4+ T cells sorted from blood. Indicated subset: CD45RA+ positively selected. The receptor comes from a man aged 18 to 35 in good health. The chain links TRBV5-1 to TRBJ1-4; 8 positions agree with TRBD1. The CDR3 nucleotides are TGCGCCAGCAGCTTGCCCGACAGGGGAGCAAAACTGTTTTTT. Translating gives CASSLPDRGAKLFF.